One T cell receptor (beta chain) is described in this entry. The data belong to a study of T-cell reconstitution after alpha-beta-depleted transplantation in children. Unique molecular identifiers were built into the TCRbeta library. MiXCR was run by TCRdb on the PCR reads, yielding one entry per CDR3 protein. This sample carries some 500,000 distinct CDR3 sequences, approximately 20% of them seen once, and the ten largest clones take 2.5% to 4%. The CDR3 sequence is 16 residues long. The ends lost 5 bases at V and 0 bases at J; junction bases unmatched: 4. Germline V CDR1 and CDR2: SGHVS, FQNEAQ. This receptor was identified in a human donor who donated a stem cell graft to a child with acute lymphoblastic leukemia. The chain is built from TRBV7-8 and TRBJ2-3; TRBD2 agrees at 11 bases. This specimen was PBMCs from the stem cell graft donor, taken from the stem cell graft. As DNA, the CDR3 is TGTGCCAGCAGCCCATTAGCGGGAGGGAGCACAGATACGCAGTATTTT. It encodes CASSPLAGGSTDTQYF.